This entry lists 20 T cell receptor beta chains sequenced from one sample in a study of CD8 T cells in ankylosing spondylitis (TCRdb year 2017). Results the study describes overall, beyond this receptor: Blood from ankylosing spondylitis patients appeared to be characterized by a TCR beta motif made up of about 8 highly homologous amino acid variants.

Receptor libraries were prepared by 5' RACE. Sequencing relied on an Illumina HiSeq 2500. TCRdb trimmed public reads at Q25 via fastp, called clones via MiXCR and kept in-frame beta chains. Identical CDR3 proteins give one entry, which carries the most common genes and DNA. The sample contains some 220,000 distinct CDR3 sequences, just under 7.5% of them found a single time. Of the sample, approximately 14% falls within the top ten clones. No antigen is known for these receptors. The sequencing sample was made of blood, either unsorted or a sorted T cell fraction (not recorded which). Source of these receptors: a male donor with ankylosing spondylitis.

This clonotype appeared many times. This chain joins TRBV7-2 and TRBJ1-2; D is uncertain. Germline lookup yields CDR1 SGHTA and CDR2 FQGNSA. V lost 1 base to trimming and J lost 3 bases, with 6 bases between them. This CDR3 is built from 13 residues. This CDR3 reads CASSLGRYYGYTF. The DNA of the CDR3 is TGTGCCAGCAGCTTAGGACGGTACTATGGCTACACCTTC.

The CDR3 here is CASSWGGNYEQYF. The CDR3 region has the DNA TGTGCCAGCAGCTGGGGGGGGAACTACGAGCAGTACTTC. This sequence joins TRBV7-9 and TRBJ2-7; TRBD2 aligns across 7 bases. Germline loops: CDR1 SEHNR, CDR2 FQNEAQ (reference sequence). With 4 bases clipped from V and 3 bases from J, the junction kept 3 bases outside the gene matches. This CDR3 is built from 13 residues. Using reference TRBV7-9 and TRBJ2-7 for the parts outside the CDR3, the full variable domain is DTGVSQNPRHKITKRGQNVTFRCDPISEHNRLYWYRQTLGQGPEFLTYFQNEAQLEKSRLLSDRFSAERPKGSFSTLEIQRTEQGDSAMYLCASSWGGNYEQYFGPGTRLTVT.

This clonotype has ten or more counts. J is TRBJ2-3 and V is TRBV4-2, with no clear D. Per germline, CDR1 LGHNA and CDR2 YNFKEQ. The CDR3 loop spans 13 amino acids. Trimming pared 0 bases from V and 14 bases from J, leaving 15 bases between. CDR3 residues: CASSQDPPDPVYF. The CDR3 DNA sequence: TGTGCCAGCAGCCAAGATCCGCCGGACCCGGTGTATTTT.

This clonotype has ten or more counts. V is TRBV6-2 or TRBV6-3 and J is TRBJ1-5, with D perhaps TRBD1 (5 bases). V lost 8 bases to trimming and J lost 7 bases, with 15 bases between them. Germline assignment: CDR1 MNHEY and CDR2 SVGEGT. The CDR3 consists of 13 residues. CDR3 DNA sequence: TGTGCCAGCGGCCAGGGCTCAGGACAGCCCCAGCATTTT. Amino acid sequence: CASGQGSGQPQHF.

This clonotype has just a few counts. The chain couples TRBV20-1 to TRBJ2-7, with D perhaps TRBD2 (6 bases). V was clipped by 2 bases and J by 4 bases, with 24 bases between them. The length of the CDR3 is 17 residues. In germline, CDR1 is DFQATT, CDR2 SNEGSKA (reference sequence). CDR3 DNA: TGCAGTGCTAGATATGCGGGGCCCCACTCGGGGCTATACGAGCAGTACTTC. Amino acid sequence: CSARYAGPHSGLYEQYF.

This clonotype was counted ten times or more. V and J are TRBV6-2 or TRBV6-3 and TRBJ1-5; maybe TRBD1 (5 bases). Germline V CDR1 and CDR2: MNHEY, SVGEGT. This CDR3 has 18 residues. The V gene lost 2 bases and the J gene lost 2 bases, with 19 bases spanning the gap. Here the CDR3 DNA reads TGTGCCAGCAGTTACCACGCTGGGGGAGCGCGCGGCAATCAGCCCCAGCATTTT. Translated: CASSYHAGGARGNQPQHF.

This clonotype occurred many times. The rearrangement links TRBV6-2 or TRBV6-3 to TRBJ2-2, with TRBD2 as a possible D gene (6 bases). V dropped 5 bases and J dropped 4 bases, with 17 bases sitting between them. The germline CDR1 and CDR2 sequences are MNHEY and SVGEGT. The CDR3 extends over 16 amino acids. CDR3: CASSPRGGSATGELFF. The CDR3 DNA reads TGTGCCAGCAGTCCCCGAGGAGGGAGCGCCACCGGGGAGCTGTTTTTT.

This clonotype was recorded many times. The chain carries TRBV4-3 and TRBJ1-6; maybe TRBD1 (5 bases). There are 14 residues in the CDR3. Trimming shortened V by 5 bases and J by 7 bases, and 12 bases separated the two germline ends. The germline CDR1 and CDR2 sequences are LGHNA and YSLEER. The chain's CDR3 is CASSGRDGNSPLHF. CDR3 DNA: TGCGCCAGCAGCGGCCGGGACGGCAATTCACCCCTCCACTTT.

J is TRBJ2-2 and V is TRBV7-8; D is perhaps TRBD2 (7 bases). This CDR3 has 16 amino acids. V was cut by 6 bases and J by 3 bases, with 17 bases left in between. The germline V gene has CDR1 SGHVS and CDR2 FQNEAQ. The CDR3 sequence: CASRIWGGPDTGELFF. The CDR3 DNA is TGTGCCAGCAGAATCTGGGGGGGGCCGGACACCGGGGAGCTGTTTTTT.

This clonotype was detected many times. V usage is TRBV24-1 and J usage is TRBJ2-2; TRBD2 is a possible D gene (6 bases). V lost 10 bases, J lost 5 bases, and 19 bases lay in between. Germline V gene sequence: CDR1 KGHDR, CDR2 SFDVKD. The CDR3 is made up of 15 amino acids. The CDR3 DNA sequence: TGTGCCACATCCCAAGCGGGTTCTTTTACCGGGGAGCTGTTTTTT. Encoded protein: CATSQAGSFTGELFF.

This clonotype was recorded many times. The rearrangement uses TRBV7-2 and TRBJ2-1; D not certain. V lost 7 bases, J lost 7 bases, and 17 bases lay in between. The CDR3 totals 14 residues. Per germline, CDR1 SGHTA and CDR2 FQGNSA. CDR3 coding DNA: TGTGCCAGCAAAAACCCCCTAGGTCGGAATGAGCAGTTCTTC. This encodes CASKNPLGRNEQFF.

This clonotype was observed many times. The V and J genes are TRBV29-1 and TRBJ1-1; D call uncertain. In germline, CDR1 is SQVTM, CDR2 ANQGSEA. Trimming shortened V by 2 bases and J by 4 bases, and 5 bases separated the two germline ends. This CDR3 spans 11 amino acids. The CDR3 region is CSVELGTEAFF. DNA of the CDR3: TGCAGCGTTGAATTGGGCACTGAAGCTTTCTTT.

This clonotype was seen repeatedly, ten times or more. The CDR3 is CSVEGVYSYNEQFF. The CDR3 DNA is TGCAGCGTTGAAGGAGTTTACTCCTACAATGAGCAGTTCTTC. V gene TRBV29-1 combines with J gene TRBJ2-1; unclear D gene. There are 14 residues in the CDR3. The germline V gene has CDR1 SQVTM and CDR2 ANQGSEA. V was trimmed by 1 base and J by 0 bases, leaving 7 bases between them.

In its sample, this clonotype was seen many times. The gene calls are TRBV11-1 and TRBJ2-1, with D possibly TRBD1 on 6 matching bases. Trimming removed 1 base at V and 9 bases at J, with 28 bases between. Germline V CDR1 and CDR2: SGHAT, FQDESV (reference sequence). The CDR3 extends over 19 amino acids. The CDR3 here is CASSLGLSERGGLSVEQFF. The CDR3 DNA reads TGTGCCAGCAGCTTAGGACTATCTGAAAGAGGGGGTCTTAGTGTTGAGCAGTTCTTC. Combining the CDR3 with reference TRBV11-1 and TRBJ2-1 gives the whole variable domain EAEVAQSPRYKITEKSQAVAFWCDPISGHATLYWYRQILGQGPELLVQFQDESVVDDSQLPKDRFSAERLKGVDSTLKIQPAELGDSAMYLCASSLGLSERGGLSVEQFFGPGTRLTVL.

The CDR3 DNA follows: TGTGCCAGCAGTTCCCGACAGGGCCCCCAAGAGACCCAGTACTTC. It is translated as CASSSRQGPQETQYF. The gene calls are TRBV27 and TRBJ2-5; 7 positions agree with TRBD1. In germline, CDR1 is MNHEY, CDR2 SMNVEV (reference sequence). V trimming: 4 bases; J trimming: 1 base; junction bases outside the gene matches: 6. The CDR3 runs 15 residues.

CDR3 nucleotides: TGTGCCAGCAGTGAAATGAGGGTTAGCGGGGCACACTACAATGAGCAGTTCTTC. Amino acids: CASSEMRVSGAHYNEQFF. The chain combines TRBV2 with TRBJ2-1; TRBD2 matches 8 bases. The CDR3 loop spans 18 amino acids. Germline lookup yields CDR1 SNHLY and CDR2 FYNNEI. Trimming cost V 2 bases and J 3 bases; bases outside gene matches: 12.

This clonotype was counted ten times or more. This chain connects TRBV28 to TRBJ1-6; D remains ambiguous. Looked up from germline, CDR1 is MDHEN and CDR2 is SYDVKM. The CDR3 contains 13 residues. The germline V and J ends were trimmed by 2 bases and 16 bases, with 15 bases remaining between them. The CDR3 coding sequence is TGTGCCAGCAGTTTAAGCCCTGCGGCTTATCTCCACTTT. Translated: CASSLSPAAYLHF.

This clonotype was detected many times. V and J are TRBV5-1 and TRBJ1-3, with TRBD1 identical over 7 bases. The CDR3 runs 10 residues. Unmatched junction bases numbered 5, after V lost 4 bases and J lost 16 bases. Germline V gives CDR1 SGHRS, CDR2 YFSETQ. This CDR3 reads CASSGDRLYF. CDR3 DNA sequence: TGCGCCAGCAGCGGGGACAGACTGTATTTT. The full variable domain, rest sourced from reference TRBV5-1 and TRBJ1-3, is KAGVTQTPRYLIKTRGQQVTLSCSPISGHRSVSWYQQTPGQGLQFLFEYFSETQRNKGNFPGRFSGRQFSNSRSEMNVSTLELGDSALYLCASSGDRLYFGEGSWLTVV.

This clonotype has at least ten counts. The J gene is TRBJ2-3, the V gene TRBV20-1; TRBD2 matches at 7 bases. V shed 0 bases, J shed 4 bases, and the junction held 4 bases outside the gene matches. Germline CDR1 is DFQATT and CDR2 is SNEGSKA (reference sequence). This CDR3 spans 14 amino acids. The DNA of the CDR3 is TGCAGTGCTAGAGATCGGGGGGTTGCAGATACGCAGTATTTT. Its translation: CSARDRGVADTQYF.

This clonotype was detected ten times or more. The V gene is TRBV12-3 or TRBV12-4, the J gene TRBJ1-6, with 9 bases lining up with TRBD1. Germline trimming cut 5 bases from V and 12 bases from J; bases unmatched to any gene: 8. The CDR3 consists of 14 residues. DNA for the CDR3: TGTGCCAGCAGTCTCGGGACAGGGAATGGACCCCTCCACTTT. Translating it yields CASSLGTGNGPLHF.